This TCR beta chain was documented in a study of vaccination and CD4 T cells after COVID-19 (dated 2022 in TCRdb). In terms of the full investigation: SARS-CoV-2 positivity had been established in the convalescent patients by nasal swab PCR, and mild disease was recorded in several of these patients and severe disease in one. The convalescent cohort comprised six males and four females, including two Hispanic individuals, seven Caucasians, two Asians and one multiracial person. Each participant got two doses of either the Pfizer-BioNTech BNT162b2 vaccine (n=8) or the Moderna mRNA-1273 vaccine (n=2). Post-COVID blood samples were collected from convalescent patients a median of roughly 100 days after diagnosis, with a range of roughly 30 to 161 days. The time from the second vaccine dose to post-vaccine blood sampling had a median of roughly 79 days and ranged from about 13 to 250 days. For stimulating the cultures, overlapping spike peptide pools were used, derived from SARS-CoV-2 as well as from the common cold coronaviruses HCoV-NL63, HCoV-OC43 and HCoV-229E. In control cultures, a CEFX viral epitope pool was used as positive control, an HIV-1 Nef peptide pool was used as negative control, or no peptide was added. In around 10 COVID-19 convalescent patients and a handful of infection-naive healthy vaccine recipients, researchers compared the spike-specific CD4+ TCR repertoire from before mRNA vaccination with the repertoire from after.

What the study reported, not specific to this receptor: An increase in the median number of SARS-CoV-2-reactive clonotypes from 20 to 25 after infection to roughly 38 after vaccination was observed, but the change was not found to be significant. In convalescent patients, a median around 89% of post-vaccine SARS-CoV-2-reactive clones were detected only after vaccination, suggesting vaccine-specific priming. Only a relatively small number of convalescent patients were included in the study, and early timepoints following natural infection were not analyzed. Of the vaccine-specific clones in convalescent patients, 304 of 307, or nearly all, reacted only to SARS-CoV-2 spike and did not cross-react with common cold coronaviruses.

The sample's treatment or condition label, in plain terms: approximately nine-day PBMC culture with coronavirus spike peptide pools or control peptides (ViraFEST assay). The ViraFEST assay, used in the study, expanded antigen-specific T cells with peptide pools and then identified the expanded clonotypes through TCR sequencing. Positive SARS-CoV-2 PCR tests in the convalescent patients dated from March to December 2020, before Alpha, Beta and Delta variants emerged in the United States. PBMCs were cultured at two million per well in IMDM supplemented with approximately 5.4% human AB serum and 10 IU/ml IL-2, with 9.5 to 10 ug/ml peptide pools added. On days 3 and 7, half of the culture medium was replaced with fresh IL-2-containing medium. After 10 days of culture, CD4+ T cells were isolated by negative selection with the EasySep CD4+ T cell isolation kit. Ficoll-Paque Plus gradient centrifugation was used to isolate PBMCs from whole blood, and the isolated PBMCs were then either used fresh or cryopreserved at -140C. Triplicate wells were generally used for each culture condition.

Comment on this clonotype: Its recognized antigen is unknown. No base quality values were provided; no much bigger clone lies one nucleotide off.

Trimming takes 3 bases off V and 5 bases off J; junction bases not matched to a gene: 11. The CDR3 sequence holds 17 residues, the cysteine and phenylalanine included. Just CDR3 DNA is preserved here, 51 bases in frame from base 1. From the germline V gene, CDR1 is SGHVS and CDR2 is FQNEAQ. Receptor libraries were prepared by PCR. At the Johns Hopkins FTIC core, DNA from the cultured CD4+ T cells underwent TCR sequencing with the Oncomine TCR Beta short-read assay. The QIAamp micro DNA kit was used to extract genomic DNA from the cultured CD4+ T cells. Oncomine TCR Beta libraries from cultured CD4+ T cells were pooled with unique dual indexes and sequenced on an Illumina iSeq 100. Concerning the study's data processing: Non-productive sequences were removed, and CDR3s that did not start with C, did not end with F or W, or were shorter than 7 amino acids were discarded. The MANAFEST web application was used to identify antigen-specific clonotypes by comparing peptide-stimulated wells against reference wells and other culture wells. For a clone to be called positive, the clone needed an FDR below 0.05, an odds ratio above 5, and a productive frequency above 0.1% in at least two of three replicate wells. Clonotypes that were significantly expanded in both SARS-CoV-2 spike wells and at least one common cold coronavirus spike condition were defined as cross-reactive. CDR3 homology was assessed with Levenshtein distances (stringdist) and unrooted phylogenetic trees (ape) in R version 3.6.1. Using fastp at Q25 and MiXCR, TCRdb reprocessed the public reads and kept productive beta chains. For every CDR3 protein sequence, its rows merge into one entry that carries the most common genes and DNA. TCRdb's processing, not the authors', yielded these V and J calls. The sample has about 17,000 distinct CDR3 sequences on record, approximately 33% of them singletons. Jointly, the top ten make up approximately 15% of the sample.

The TCR was taken from a human donor with COVID-19. Sequenced: cultured CD4+ T cells from blood. The chain links TRBV7-8 with TRBJ2-1, with TRBD2 identical over 9 junction bases. The CDR3 region reads CASSFMGASGVNNEQFF. The DNA sequence is TGTGCCAGCAGCTTTATGGGTGCTAGCGGGGTTAACAATGAGCAGTTCTTC.